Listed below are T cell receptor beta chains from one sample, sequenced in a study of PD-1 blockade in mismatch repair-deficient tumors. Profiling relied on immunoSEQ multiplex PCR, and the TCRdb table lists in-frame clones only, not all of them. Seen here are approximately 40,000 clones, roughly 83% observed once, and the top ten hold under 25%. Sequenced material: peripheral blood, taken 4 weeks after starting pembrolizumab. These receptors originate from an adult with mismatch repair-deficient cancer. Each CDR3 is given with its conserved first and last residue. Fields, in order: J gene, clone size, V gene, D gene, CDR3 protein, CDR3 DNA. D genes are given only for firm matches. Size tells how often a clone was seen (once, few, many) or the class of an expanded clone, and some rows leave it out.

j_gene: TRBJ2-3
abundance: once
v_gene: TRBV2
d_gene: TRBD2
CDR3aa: CASKRSTSASTDTQYF
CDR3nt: TGTGCCAGCAAAAGAAGTACTAGCGCCAGCACAGATACGCAGTATTTT

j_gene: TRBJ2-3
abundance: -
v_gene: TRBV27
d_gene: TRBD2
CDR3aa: CASSQTPSGGDTQYF
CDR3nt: TGTGCCAGCAGCCAGACCCCTTCGGGGGGGGATACGCAGTATTTT

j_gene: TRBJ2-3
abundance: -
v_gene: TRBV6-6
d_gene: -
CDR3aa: CASSSAEGVTDTQYF
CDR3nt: TGTGCCAGCAGTTCGGCCGAGGGCGTAACAGATACGCAGTATTTT

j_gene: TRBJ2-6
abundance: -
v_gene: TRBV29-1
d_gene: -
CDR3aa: CSAVGSHSGANVLTF
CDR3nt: TGCAGCGCCGTGGGAAGCCACTCTGGGGCCAACGTCCTGACTTTC

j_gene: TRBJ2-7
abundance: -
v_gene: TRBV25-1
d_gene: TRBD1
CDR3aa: CASSVQGIEQYF
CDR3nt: TGTGCCAGCAGTGTACAGGGGATCGAGCAGTACTTC

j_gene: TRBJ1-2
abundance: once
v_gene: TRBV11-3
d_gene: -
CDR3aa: CASSLGLYGYTF
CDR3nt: TGTGCCAGCAGCTTAGGTCTCTATGGCTACACCTTC

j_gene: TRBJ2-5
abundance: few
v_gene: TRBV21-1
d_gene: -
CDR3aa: CASSGRQGETQYF
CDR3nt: TGTGCCAGCAGCGGTCGACAGGGCGAGACCCAGTACTTC

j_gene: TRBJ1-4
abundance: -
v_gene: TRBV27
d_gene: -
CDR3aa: CASSTSSGYNEKLFF
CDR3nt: TGTGCCAGCAGCACCTCCTCAGGGTATAATGAAAAACTGTTTTTT

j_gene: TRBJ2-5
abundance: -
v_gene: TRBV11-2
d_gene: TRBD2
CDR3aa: CASSLYGGSPTETQYF
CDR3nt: TGTGCCAGCAGCCTGTACGGCGGGAGCCCCACAGAGACCCAGTACTTC

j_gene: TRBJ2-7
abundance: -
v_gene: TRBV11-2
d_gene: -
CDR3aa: CASSLAFGGYEQYF
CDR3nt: TGTGCCAGCAGCTTAGCTTTCGGGGGCTACGAGCAGTACTTC

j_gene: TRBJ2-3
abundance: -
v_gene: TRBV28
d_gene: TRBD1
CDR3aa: CASSAPGTGATDTQYF
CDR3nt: TGTGCCAGCAGTGCTCCCGGGACAGGGGCCACAGATACGCAGTATTTT

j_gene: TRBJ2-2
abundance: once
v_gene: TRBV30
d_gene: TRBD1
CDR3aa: CAWSPGTGAGELFF
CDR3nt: TGTGCCTGGAGTCCCGGGACAGGGGCCGGGGAGCTGTTTTTT

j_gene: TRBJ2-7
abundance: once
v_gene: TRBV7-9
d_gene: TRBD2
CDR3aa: CASRSTAGESYEQYF
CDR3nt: TGTGCCAGCAGGTCTACAGCGGGAGAATCCTACGAGCAGTACTTC

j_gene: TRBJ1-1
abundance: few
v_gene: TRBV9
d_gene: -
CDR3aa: CASSVGGDTEAFF
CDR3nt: TGTGCCAGCAGCGTAGGGGGAGACACTGAAGCTTTCTTT

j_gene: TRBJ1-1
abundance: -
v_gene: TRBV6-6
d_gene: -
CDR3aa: CASSLSSPGVATEAFF
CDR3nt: TGTGCCAGCAGCCTATCCAGTCCCGGGGTCGCCACTGAAGCTTTCTTT

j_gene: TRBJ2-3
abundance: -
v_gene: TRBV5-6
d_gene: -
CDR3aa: CASSLAQAGQYF
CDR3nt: TGTGCCAGCAGCTTGGCTCAGGCTGGGCAGTATTTT

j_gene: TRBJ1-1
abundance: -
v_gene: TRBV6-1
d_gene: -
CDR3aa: CASNQRDVLEAFF
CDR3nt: TGTGCCAGCAACCAGAGGGACGTACTTGAAGCTTTCTTT

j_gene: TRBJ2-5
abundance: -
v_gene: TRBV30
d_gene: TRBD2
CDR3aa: CAWARLAGGFWTQYF
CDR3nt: TGTGCCTGGGCCAGACTAGCGGGAGGATTTTGGACCCAGTACTTC

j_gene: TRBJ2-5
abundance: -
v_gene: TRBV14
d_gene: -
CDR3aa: CASSQSETQYF
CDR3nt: TGTGCCAGCAGCCAGAGCGAGACCCAGTACTTC

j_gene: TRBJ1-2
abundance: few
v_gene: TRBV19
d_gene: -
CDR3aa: CASMTLGGYTF
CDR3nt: TGTGCCAGTATGACCCTTGGTGGCTACACCTTC

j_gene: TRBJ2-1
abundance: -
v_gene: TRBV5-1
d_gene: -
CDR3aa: CASSPGGGPNEQFF
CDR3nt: TGCGCCAGCAGCCCCGGGGGAGGCCCCAATGAGCAGTTCTTC

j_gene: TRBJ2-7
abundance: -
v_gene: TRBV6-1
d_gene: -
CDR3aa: CASNEGGTAYYEQYF
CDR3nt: TGTGCCAGCAACGAAGGGGGAACAGCCTACTACGAGCAGTACTTC

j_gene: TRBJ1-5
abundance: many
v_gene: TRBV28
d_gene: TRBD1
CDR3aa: CASSPRGQGAGQPQHF
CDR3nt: TGTGCCAGCAGCCCCCGAGGGCAGGGGGCCGGACAGCCCCAGCATTTT

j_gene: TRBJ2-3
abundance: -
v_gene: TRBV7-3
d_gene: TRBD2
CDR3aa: CASSLQLAGSDTQYF
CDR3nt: TGTGCCAGCAGCTTACAACTAGCGGGTTCAGATACGCAGTATTTT

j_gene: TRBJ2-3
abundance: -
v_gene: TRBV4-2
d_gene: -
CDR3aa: CASSQRQESTDTQYF
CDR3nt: TGTGCCAGCAGCCAACGACAGGAAAGCACAGATACGCAGTATTTT

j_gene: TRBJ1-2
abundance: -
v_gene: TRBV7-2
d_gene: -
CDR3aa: CASSLINRGYTF
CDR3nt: TGTGCCAGCAGCTTAATTAATCGTGGCTACACCTTC

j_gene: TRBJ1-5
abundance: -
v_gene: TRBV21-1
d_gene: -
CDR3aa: CASSKGAGVGVFRQPQHF
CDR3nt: TGTGCCAGCAGCAAAGGGGCAGGGGTAGGTGTGTTTAGACAGCCCCAGCATTTT

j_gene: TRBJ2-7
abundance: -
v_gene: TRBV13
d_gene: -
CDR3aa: CASSLGSVVYEQYF
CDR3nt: TGTGCCAGCAGCTTAGGCTCCGTGGTCTACGAGCAGTACTTC

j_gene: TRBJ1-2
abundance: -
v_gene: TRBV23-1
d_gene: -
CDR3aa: CASSRGNYNGYTF
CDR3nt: TGCGCCAGCAGTCGGGGAAACTATAATGGCTACACCTTC

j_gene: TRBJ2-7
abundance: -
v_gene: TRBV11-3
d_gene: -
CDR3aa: CASSEGGSPSEEQYF
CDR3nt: TGTGCCAGCTCGGAGGGGGGGTCCCCTTCGGAAGAGCAGTACTTC

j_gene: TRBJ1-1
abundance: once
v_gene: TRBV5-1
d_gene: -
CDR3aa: CASSPRGMNTEAFF
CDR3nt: TGCGCCAGCAGCCCTAGGGGGATGAACACTGAAGCTTTCTTT

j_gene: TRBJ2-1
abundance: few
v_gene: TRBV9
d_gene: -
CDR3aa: CASSVSTGPSSYNEQFF
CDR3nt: TGTGCCAGCAGCGTATCTACAGGCCCAAGCTCCTACAATGAGCAGTTCTTC

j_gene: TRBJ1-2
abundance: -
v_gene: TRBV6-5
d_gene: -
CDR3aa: CASSYGGGAGYGYTF
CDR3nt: TGTGCCAGCAGTTACGGGGGGGGCGCTGGCTATGGCTACACCTTC

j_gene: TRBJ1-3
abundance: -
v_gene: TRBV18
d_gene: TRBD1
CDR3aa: CASSPTGGENTIYF
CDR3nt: TGTGCCAGCTCACCTACAGGGGGCGAAAACACCATATATTTT

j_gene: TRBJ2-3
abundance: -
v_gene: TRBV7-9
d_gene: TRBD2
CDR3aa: CASSLRSGRGSLDTQYF
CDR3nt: TGTGCCAGCAGCTTACGAAGCGGGAGGGGAAGTTTAGATACGCAGTATTTT

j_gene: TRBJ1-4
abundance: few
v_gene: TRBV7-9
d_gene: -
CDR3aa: CASSSNQGSKFF
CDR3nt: TGTGCCAGCAGCTCGAACCAGGGGTCAAAGTTTTTT

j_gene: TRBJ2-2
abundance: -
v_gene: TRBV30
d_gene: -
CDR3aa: CAWSWGGELFF
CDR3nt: TGTGCCTGGAGTTGGGGCGGGGAGCTGTTTTTT

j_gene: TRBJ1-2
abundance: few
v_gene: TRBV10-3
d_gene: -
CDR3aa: CAISPDRDGYTF
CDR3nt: TGTGCCATCAGCCCGGACAGAGACGGCTACACCTTC

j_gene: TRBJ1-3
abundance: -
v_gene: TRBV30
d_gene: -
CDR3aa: CAWRVTANSGNTIYF
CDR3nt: TGTGCCTGGAGAGTTACAGCGAACTCTGGAAACACCATATATTTT

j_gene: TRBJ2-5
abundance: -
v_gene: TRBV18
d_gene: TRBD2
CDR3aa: CASSPPQTGGTQYF
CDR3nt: TGTGCCAGCTCACCACCGCAGACGGGAGGGACCCAGTACTTC

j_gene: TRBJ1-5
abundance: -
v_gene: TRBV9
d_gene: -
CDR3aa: CASSVDGGHNQPQHF
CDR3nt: TGTGCCAGCAGCGTAGATGGGGGCCACAATCAGCCCCAGCATTTT

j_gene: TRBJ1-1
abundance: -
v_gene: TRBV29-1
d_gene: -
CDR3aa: CSVEGSYRTTEAFF
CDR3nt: TGCAGCGTTGAAGGGTCTTATAGGACCACTGAAGCTTTCTTT

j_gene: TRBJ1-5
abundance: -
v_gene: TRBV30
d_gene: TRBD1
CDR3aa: CAWSVQGRNQPQHF
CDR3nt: TGTGCCTGGAGTGTACAGGGGCGAAATCAGCCCCAGCATTTT

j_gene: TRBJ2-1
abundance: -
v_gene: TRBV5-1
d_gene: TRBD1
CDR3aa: CASSWGTGSNEQFF
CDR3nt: TGCGCCAGCAGCTGGGGGACAGGGTCCAATGAGCAGTTCTTC

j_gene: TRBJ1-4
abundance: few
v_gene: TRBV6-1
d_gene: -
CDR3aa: CASSELTGNDEKLFF
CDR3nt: TGTGCCAGCAGTGAACTGACGGGGAATGATGAAAAACTGTTTTTT

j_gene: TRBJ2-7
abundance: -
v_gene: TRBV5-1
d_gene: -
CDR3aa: CASSLAPGASYEQYF
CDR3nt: TGCGCCAGCAGCTTGGCTCCGGGAGCCTCCTACGAGCAGTACTTC

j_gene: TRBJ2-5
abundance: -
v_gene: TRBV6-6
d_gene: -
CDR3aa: CASSFQETQYF
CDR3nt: TGTGCCAGCAGCTTTCAAGAGACCCAGTACTTC

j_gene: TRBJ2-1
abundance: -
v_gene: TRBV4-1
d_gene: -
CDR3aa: CASSQDLAGSSYNEQFF
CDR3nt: TGCGCCAGCAGCCAAGATTTGGCAGGGAGCTCCTACAATGAGCAGTTCTTC

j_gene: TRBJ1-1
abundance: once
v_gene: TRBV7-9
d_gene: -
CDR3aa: CASSVGVRDTEAFF
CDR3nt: TGTGCCAGCAGCGTAGGGGTAAGGGACACTGAAGCTTTCTTT

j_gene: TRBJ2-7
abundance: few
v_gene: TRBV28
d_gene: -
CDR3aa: CASSRQGPSSYEQYF
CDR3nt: TGTGCCAGCAGCCGTCAGGGCCCAAGCTCCTACGAGCAGTACTTC

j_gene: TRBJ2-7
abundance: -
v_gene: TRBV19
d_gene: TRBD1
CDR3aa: CASTDTGQGAHEQYF
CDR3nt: TGTGCCAGTACCGATACGGGACAGGGGGCCCACGAGCAGTACTTC

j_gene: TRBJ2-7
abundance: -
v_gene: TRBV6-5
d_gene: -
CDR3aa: CASSPAPGLEQYF
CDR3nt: TGTGCCAGCAGCCCAGCCCCGGGGCTCGAGCAGTACTTC

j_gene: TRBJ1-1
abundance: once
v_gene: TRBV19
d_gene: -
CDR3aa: CASRIGDFRNTEAFF
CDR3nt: TGTGCCAGTAGGATAGGAGACTTCCGGAACACTGAAGCTTTCTTT

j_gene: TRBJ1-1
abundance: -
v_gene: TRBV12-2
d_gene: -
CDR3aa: CASRLTDRPRVKTEAFF
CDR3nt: TGTGCAAGTCGCTTAACAGACCGGCCCCGCGTGAAAACTGAAGCTTTCTTT